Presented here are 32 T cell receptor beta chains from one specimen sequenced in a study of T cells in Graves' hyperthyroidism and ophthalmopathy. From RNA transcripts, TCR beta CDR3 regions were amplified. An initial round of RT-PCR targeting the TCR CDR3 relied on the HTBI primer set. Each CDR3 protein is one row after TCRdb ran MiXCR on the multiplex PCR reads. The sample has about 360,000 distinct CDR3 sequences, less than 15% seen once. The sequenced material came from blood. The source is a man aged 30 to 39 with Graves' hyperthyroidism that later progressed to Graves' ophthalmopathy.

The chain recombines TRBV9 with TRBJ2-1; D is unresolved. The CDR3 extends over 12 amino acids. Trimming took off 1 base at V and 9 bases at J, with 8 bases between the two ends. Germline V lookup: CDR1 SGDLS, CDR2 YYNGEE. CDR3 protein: CASSVMVGEQFF. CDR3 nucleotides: TGTGCCAGCAGCGTAATGGTGGGTGAGCAGTTCTTC.

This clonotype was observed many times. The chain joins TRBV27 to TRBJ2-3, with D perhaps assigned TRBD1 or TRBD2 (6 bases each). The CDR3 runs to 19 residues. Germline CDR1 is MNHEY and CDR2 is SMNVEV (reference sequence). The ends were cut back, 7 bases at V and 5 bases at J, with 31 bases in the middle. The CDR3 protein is CASNHPQGRISVGRDTQYF. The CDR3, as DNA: TGTGCCAGCAATCACCCCCAGGGGAGGATATCCGTGGGGAGAGATACGCAGTATTTT.

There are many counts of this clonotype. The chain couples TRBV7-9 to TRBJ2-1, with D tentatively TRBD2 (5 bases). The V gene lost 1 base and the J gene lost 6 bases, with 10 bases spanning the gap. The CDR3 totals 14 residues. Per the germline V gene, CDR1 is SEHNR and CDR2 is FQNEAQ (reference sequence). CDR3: CASSLGSSSNEQFF. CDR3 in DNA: TGTGCCAGCAGCTTAGGGTCTAGCTCCAATGAGCAGTTCTTC.

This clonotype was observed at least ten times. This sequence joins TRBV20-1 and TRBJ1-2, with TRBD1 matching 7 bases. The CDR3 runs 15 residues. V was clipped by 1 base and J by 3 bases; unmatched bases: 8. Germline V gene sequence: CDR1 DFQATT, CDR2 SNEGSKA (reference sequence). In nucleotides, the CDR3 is TGCAGTGCTAGAGGAGTTACAGGGGAGGACTATGGCTACACCTTC. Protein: CSARGVTGEDYGYTF.

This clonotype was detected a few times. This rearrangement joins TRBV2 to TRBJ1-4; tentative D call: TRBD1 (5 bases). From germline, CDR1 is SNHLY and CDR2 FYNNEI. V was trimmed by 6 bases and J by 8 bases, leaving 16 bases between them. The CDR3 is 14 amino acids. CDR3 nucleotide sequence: TGTGCCAGCAGGATGGGACGGATTAACGAAAAACTGTTTTTT. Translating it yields CASRMGRINEKLFF. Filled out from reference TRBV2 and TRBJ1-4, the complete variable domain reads EPEVTQTPSHQVTQMGQEVILRCVPISNHLYFYWYRQILGQKVEFLVSFYNNEISEKSEIFDDQFSVERPDGSNFTLKIRSTKLEDSAMYFCASRMGRINEKLFFGSGTQLSVL.

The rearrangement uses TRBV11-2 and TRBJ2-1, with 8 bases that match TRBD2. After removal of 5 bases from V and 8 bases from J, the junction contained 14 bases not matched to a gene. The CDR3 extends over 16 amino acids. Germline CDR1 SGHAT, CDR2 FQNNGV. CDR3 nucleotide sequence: TGTGCCAGCAGCGGGGGGGGGCGGGGGGCAATCGATGAGCAGTTCTTC. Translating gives CASSGGGRGAIDEQFF.

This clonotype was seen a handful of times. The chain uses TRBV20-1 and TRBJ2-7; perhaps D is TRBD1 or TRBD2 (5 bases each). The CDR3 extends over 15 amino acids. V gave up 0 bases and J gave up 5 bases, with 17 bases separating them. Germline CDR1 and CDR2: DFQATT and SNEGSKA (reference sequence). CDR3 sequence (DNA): TGCAGTGCTAGAGAAAAGGGGAGACAGTTACACGAGCAGTACTTC. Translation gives CSAREKGRQLHEQYF.

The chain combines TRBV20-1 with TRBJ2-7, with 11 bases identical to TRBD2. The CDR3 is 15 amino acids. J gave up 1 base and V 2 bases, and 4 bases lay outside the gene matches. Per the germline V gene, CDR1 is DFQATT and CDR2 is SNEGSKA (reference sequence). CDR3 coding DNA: TGCAGTGCTAGATTTAGCGGGGGGGGGTCCTACGAGCAGTACTTC. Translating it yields CSARFSGGGSYEQYF.

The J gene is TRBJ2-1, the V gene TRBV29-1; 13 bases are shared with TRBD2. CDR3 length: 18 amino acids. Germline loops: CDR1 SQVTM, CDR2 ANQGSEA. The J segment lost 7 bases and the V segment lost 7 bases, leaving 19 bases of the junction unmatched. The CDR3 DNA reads TGCAGCGCAGAATGGCGGGCGCTAACTAGCGGGGGGGCTAATGAGCAGTTCTTC. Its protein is CSAEWRALTSGGANEQFF.

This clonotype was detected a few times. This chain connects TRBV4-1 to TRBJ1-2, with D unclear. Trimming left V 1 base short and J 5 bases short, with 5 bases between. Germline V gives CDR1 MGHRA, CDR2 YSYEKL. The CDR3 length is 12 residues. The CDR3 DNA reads TGCGCCAGCAGCCAAGTTGAGTATGGCTACACCTTC. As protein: CASSQVEYGYTF.

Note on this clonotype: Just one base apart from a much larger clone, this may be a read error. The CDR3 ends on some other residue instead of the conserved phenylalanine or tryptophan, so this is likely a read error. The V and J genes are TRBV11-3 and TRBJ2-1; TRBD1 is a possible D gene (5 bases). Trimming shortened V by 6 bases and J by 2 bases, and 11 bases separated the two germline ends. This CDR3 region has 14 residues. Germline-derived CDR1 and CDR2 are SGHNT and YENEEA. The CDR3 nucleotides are TGTGCCAGCAGTCCAGACAGCGCCTACAATGAGCAGTTCCTC. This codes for CASSPDSAYNEQFL.

CDR3 bases: TGCAGTGCTGAAATTAAGCGGGGGTCCTACAATGAGCAGTTCTTC. This sequence encodes CSAEIKRGSYNEQFF. The chain joins TRBV20-1 to TRBJ2-1; TRBD2 matches at 8 bases. J gave up 1 base and V 5 bases, and 7 bases lay outside the gene matches. Looked up from germline, CDR1 is DFQATT and CDR2 is SNEGSKA (reference sequence). This CDR3 has 15 residues.

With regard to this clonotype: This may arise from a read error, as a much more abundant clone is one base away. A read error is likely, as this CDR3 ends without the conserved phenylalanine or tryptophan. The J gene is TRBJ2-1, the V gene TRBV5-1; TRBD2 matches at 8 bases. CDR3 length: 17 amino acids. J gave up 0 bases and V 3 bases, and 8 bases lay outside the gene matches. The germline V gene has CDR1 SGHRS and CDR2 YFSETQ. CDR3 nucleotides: TGCGCCAGCAGCTCAAATAAGCGGGGGAGCTCCTACAATGAGCAGTTCCTC. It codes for CASSSNKRGSSYNEQFL.

CDR3 DNA sequence: TGTGCCAGTAGTATAGGGGCTAGCGGGCTCAATGAGCAGTTCTTC. Its protein is CASSIGASGLNEQFF. This chain uses TRBV19 with TRBJ2-1, with 8 nucleotides matching TRBD2. CDR1 is LNHDA and CDR2 is SQIVND in the germline V gene (reference sequence). This CDR3 has 15 amino acids. Trimming cost V 1 base and J 6 bases; bases outside gene matches: 5.

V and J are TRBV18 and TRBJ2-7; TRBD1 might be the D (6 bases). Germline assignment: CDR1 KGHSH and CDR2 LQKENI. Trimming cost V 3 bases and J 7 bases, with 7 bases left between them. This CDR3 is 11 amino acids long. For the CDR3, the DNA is TGTGCCAGCTCACCCGACAGGGAGCAGTACTTC. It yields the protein CASSPDREQYF.

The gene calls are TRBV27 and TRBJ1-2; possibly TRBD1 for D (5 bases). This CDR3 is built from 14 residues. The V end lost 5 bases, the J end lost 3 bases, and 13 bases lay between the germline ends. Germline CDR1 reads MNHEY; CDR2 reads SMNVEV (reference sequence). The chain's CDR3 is CASSASGTHYGYTF. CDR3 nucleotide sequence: TGTGCCAGCAGTGCCTCCGGGACTCACTATGGCTACACCTTC.

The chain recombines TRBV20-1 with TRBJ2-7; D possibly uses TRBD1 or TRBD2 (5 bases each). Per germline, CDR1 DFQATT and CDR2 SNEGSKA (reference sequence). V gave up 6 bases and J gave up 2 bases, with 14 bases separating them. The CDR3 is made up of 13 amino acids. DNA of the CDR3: TGCAGTGCCCGACGGGACGGGACCTACGAGCAGTACTTC. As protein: CSARRDGTYEQYF.

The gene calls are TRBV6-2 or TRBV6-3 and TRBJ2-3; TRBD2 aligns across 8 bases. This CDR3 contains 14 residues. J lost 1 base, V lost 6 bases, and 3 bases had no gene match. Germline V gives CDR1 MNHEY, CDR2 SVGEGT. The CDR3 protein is CASSTSGRTDTQYF. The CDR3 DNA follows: TGTGCCAGCAGCACTAGCGGACGCACAGATACGCAGTATTTT.

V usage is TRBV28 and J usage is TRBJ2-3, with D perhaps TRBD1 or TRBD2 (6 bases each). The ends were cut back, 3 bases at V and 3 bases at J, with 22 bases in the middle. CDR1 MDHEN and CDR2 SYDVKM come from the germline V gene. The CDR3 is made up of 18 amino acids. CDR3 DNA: TGTGCCAGCAGTTTCCTCCTGAAAGCGGGTGGGACAACAGATACGCAGTATTTT. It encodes CASSFLLKAGGTTDTQYF.

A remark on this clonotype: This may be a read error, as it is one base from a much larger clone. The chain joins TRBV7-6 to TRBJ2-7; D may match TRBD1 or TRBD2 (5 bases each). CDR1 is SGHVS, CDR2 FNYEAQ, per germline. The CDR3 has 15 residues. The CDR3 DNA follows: TGTGCCAGCAGCTTAAGGGCAGGGAGCTCCCACGAGCAGTACTTC. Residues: CASSLRAGSSHEQYF.

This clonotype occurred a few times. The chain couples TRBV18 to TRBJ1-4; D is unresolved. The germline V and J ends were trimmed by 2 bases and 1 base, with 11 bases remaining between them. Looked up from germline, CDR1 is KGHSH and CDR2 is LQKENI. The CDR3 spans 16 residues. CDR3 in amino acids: CASSPIPSVTNEKLFF. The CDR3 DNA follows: TGTGCCAGCTCACCAATTCCCTCTGTAACTAATGAAAAACTGTTTTTT.

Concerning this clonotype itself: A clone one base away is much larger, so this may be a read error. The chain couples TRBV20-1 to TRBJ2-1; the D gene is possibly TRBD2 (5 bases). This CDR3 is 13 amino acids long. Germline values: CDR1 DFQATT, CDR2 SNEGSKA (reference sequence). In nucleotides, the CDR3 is TGCACCCCGAGGGCTAGATCCTACAATGAGCGGTTCTTC. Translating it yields CTPRARSYNERFF.

Here the CDR3 reads CASSAPRGLETQYF. CDR3 DNA sequence: TGTGCCAGCTCCGCCCCACGGGGGCTGGAGACCCAGTACTTC. This chain uses TRBV18 with TRBJ2-5; D is perhaps TRBD1 or TRBD2 (6 bases each). Trimming pared 6 bases from V and 5 bases from J, leaving 16 bases between. This CDR3 has 14 amino acids. Germline CDR1 reads KGHSH; CDR2 reads LQKENI.

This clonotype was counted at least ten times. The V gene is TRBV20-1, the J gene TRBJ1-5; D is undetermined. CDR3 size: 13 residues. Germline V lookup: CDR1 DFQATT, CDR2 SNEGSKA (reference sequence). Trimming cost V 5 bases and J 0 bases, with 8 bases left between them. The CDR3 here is CSAVRDSNQPQHF. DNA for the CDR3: TGCAGTGCTGTTCGGGATAGCAATCAGCCCCAGCATTTT.

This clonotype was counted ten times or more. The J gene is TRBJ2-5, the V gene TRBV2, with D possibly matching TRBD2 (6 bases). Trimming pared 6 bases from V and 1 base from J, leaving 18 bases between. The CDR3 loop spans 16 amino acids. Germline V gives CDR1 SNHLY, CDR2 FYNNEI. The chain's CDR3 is CASREWRGPTQETQYF. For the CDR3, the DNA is TGTGCCAGCAGGGAGTGGCGGGGCCCTACCCAAGAGACCCAGTACTTC.

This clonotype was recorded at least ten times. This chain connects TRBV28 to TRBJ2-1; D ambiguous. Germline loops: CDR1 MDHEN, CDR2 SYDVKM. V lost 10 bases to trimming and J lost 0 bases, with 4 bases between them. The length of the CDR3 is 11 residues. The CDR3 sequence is CATYSYNEQFF. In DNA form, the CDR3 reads TGTGCCACCTACTCCTACAATGAGCAGTTCTTC.

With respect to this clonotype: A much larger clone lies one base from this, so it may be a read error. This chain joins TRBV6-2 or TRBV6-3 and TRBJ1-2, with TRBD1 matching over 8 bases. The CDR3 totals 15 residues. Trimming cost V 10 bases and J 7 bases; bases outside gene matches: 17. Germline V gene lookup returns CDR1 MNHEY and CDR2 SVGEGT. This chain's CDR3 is CANRIGQGFPGGYTF. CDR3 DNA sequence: TGTGCCAACAGGATCGGACAGGGTTTCCCAGGTGGCTACACCTTC.

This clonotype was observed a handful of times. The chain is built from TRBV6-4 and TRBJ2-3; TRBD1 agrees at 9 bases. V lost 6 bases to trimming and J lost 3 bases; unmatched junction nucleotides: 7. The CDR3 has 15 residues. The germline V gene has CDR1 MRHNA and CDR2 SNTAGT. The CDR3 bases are TGTGCCAGCAGGCAACAGGGGGCTGGGACAGATACGCAGTATTTT. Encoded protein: CASRQQGAGTDTQYF.

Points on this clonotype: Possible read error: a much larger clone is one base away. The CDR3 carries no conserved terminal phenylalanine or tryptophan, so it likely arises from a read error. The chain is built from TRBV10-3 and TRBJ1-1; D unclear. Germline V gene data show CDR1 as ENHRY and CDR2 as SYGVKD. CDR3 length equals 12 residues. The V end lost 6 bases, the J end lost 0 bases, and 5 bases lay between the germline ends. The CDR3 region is CAIRQLNTEAFS. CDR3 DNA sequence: TGTGCCATCAGACAGCTGAACACTGAAGCTTTCTCT.

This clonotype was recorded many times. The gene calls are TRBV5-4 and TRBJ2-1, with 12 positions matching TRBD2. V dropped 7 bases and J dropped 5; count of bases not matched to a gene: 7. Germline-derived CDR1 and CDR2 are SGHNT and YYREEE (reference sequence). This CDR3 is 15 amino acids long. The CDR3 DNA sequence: TGTGCCAGCTTTCTAGCGGGGGGGCCTGACAATGAGCAGTTCTTC. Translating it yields CASFLAGGPDNEQFF.

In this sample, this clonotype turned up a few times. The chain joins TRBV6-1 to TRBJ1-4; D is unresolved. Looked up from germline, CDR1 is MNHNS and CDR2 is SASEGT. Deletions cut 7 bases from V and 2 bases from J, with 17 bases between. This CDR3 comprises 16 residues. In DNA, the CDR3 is TGTGCCAGCACCCAACCTGGCGGAAGGACTAATGAAAAACTGTTTTTT. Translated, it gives CASTQPGGRTNEKLFF.

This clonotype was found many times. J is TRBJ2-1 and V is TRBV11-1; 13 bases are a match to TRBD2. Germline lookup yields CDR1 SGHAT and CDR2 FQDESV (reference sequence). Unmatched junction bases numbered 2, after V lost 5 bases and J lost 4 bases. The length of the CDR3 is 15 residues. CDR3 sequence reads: CASSRLAGGYNEQFF. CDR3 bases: TGTGCCAGCAGCCGACTAGCGGGGGGTTACAATGAGCAGTTCTTC.